What follows are 19 T cell receptor beta chains derived from one specimen sequenced in a study of blood T cell repertoires in COVID-19. Measured with immunoSEQ multiplex PCR; TCRdb has only the in-frame clones, and not every one. The table has some 87,000 clones, over 75% seen once. Sequencing used peripheral blood. Receptor source: an elderly man with active or convalescent COVID-19.

This chain joins TRBV9 and TRBJ2-1; no reliable D call. Germline V gives CDR1 SGDLS, CDR2 YYNGEE. The germline V and J ends were trimmed by 1 base and 1 base, with 9 bases remaining between them. The CDR3 contains 15 residues. CDR3 in DNA: TGTGCCAGCAGCGTAAGTGAGGCGTCCTACAATGAGCAGTTCTTC. It yields the protein CASSVSEASYNEQFF.

This chain links TRBV5-6 with TRBJ2-1; 11 bases match TRBD2. CDR3 length equals 14 residues. Trimming took 5 bases from V and 7 from J; bases not matched to a gene: 5. Germline V gene lookup returns CDR1 SGHDT and CDR2 YYEEEE. The CDR3 coding sequence is TGTGCCAGCAGTTCGGGACTAGCGGTGAATGAGCAGTTCTTC. As protein: CASSSGLAVNEQFF.

The chain combines TRBV2 with TRBJ1-5; 7 bases match TRBD1. Germline V gene lookup returns CDR1 SNHLY and CDR2 FYNNEI. CDR3 length equals 13 residues. The V gene end was trimmed by 6 bases and the J gene end by 9 bases; junction bases not matched to a gene: 8. The CDR3 sequence: CASRLDRDRPQHF. The CDR3 DNA reads TGTGCCAGCAGACTTGACAGGGATAGGCCCCAGCATTTT.

CDR3 amino acids: CAISDPPPRGEQYF. The CDR3 region has the DNA TGTGCCATCAGTGATCCGCCCCCTCGGGGCGAGCAGTACTTC. This chain uses TRBV10-3 with TRBJ2-7; tentative D call: TRBD2 (5 bases). From germline, CDR1 is ENHRY and CDR2 SYGVKD. The CDR3 length is 14 residues. V was shortened by 3 bases and J by 6 bases, with 15 bases between the two germline ends.

This chain connects TRBV28 to TRBJ2-1, with D maybe TRBD1 (5 bases). Trimming shortened V by 2 bases and J by 15 bases, and 11 bases separated the two germline ends. Germline V gene data show CDR1 as MDHEN and CDR2 as SYDVKM. The length of the CDR3 is 11 residues. The DNA for the CDR3 is TGTGCCAGCAGTTTAGGCAGGGCTTTGTTCTTC. Translating gives CASSLGRALFF.

The rearrangement links TRBV9 to TRBJ1-3; D ambiguous. Germline V gene sequence: CDR1 SGDLS, CDR2 YYNGEE. The CDR3 is 14 amino acids. Trimming left V 0 bases short and J 4 bases short, with 8 bases between. CDR3 sequence reads: CASSVGATGNTIYF. The DNA of the CDR3 is TGTGCCAGCAGCGTAGGGGCTACAGGAAACACCATATATTTT.

The chain joins TRBV4-1 to TRBJ2-3; possible D gene TRBD1, 5 bases. The V end lost 0 bases, the J end lost 1 base, and 11 bases lay between the germline ends. Looked up from germline, CDR1 is MGHRA and CDR2 is YSYEKL. There are 16 residues in the CDR3. CDR3 amino acids: CASSQDRQGGTDTQYF. Written as DNA, the CDR3 is TGCGCCAGCAGCCAAGATCGGCAGGGTGGCACAGATACGCAGTATTTT.

This chain uses TRBV5-1 with TRBJ2-1, with D uncertain. Germline CDR1 and CDR2: SGHRS and YFSETQ. The V gene lost 6 bases and the J gene lost 0 bases, with 13 bases spanning the gap. This CDR3 has 15 residues. The CDR3 protein is CASTFSPGSYNEQFF. DNA for the CDR3: TGCGCCAGCACCTTTAGCCCCGGCTCCTACAATGAGCAGTTCTTC.

The chain links TRBV18 to TRBJ2-6; 8 positions agree with TRBD1. Losses at the gene ends were 4 bases for V and 2 bases for J; bases not matched to a gene: 1. The CDR3 contains 15 residues. CDR1 and CDR2 from the germline V gene are KGHSH and LQKENI. Written as DNA, the CDR3 is TGTGCCAGCTCACGACAGGGGACTGGGGCCAACGTCCTGACTTTC. Its translation: CASSRQGTGANVLTF.

This clone appeared a few times. The chain has TRBV2 and TRBJ1-2; 9 nucleotides align to TRBD1. With 7 bases clipped from V and 4 bases from J, the junction kept 7 bases outside the gene matches. This CDR3 is built from 14 residues. Germline CDR1 reads SNHLY; CDR2 reads FYNNEI. In nucleotides, the CDR3 is TGTGCCAGCAAACGGACAGGGGAGGGCTATGGCTACACCTTC. Translating it yields CASKRTGEGYGYTF.

This chain uses TRBV25-1 with TRBJ2-6; TRBD2 agrees at 7 bases. The CDR3 sequence is 15 residues long. Germline lookup yields CDR1 MGHDK and CDR2 SYGVNS. Trimming cost V 5 bases and J 2 bases; bases outside gene matches: 3. CDR3 in DNA: TGTGCCAGCAGTATGAGCGGGGCTGGGGCCAACGTCCTGACTTTC. This translates into CASSMSGAGANVLTF.

This clone was recorded only once. The gene calls are TRBV19 and TRBJ2-7, with D unresolved. The V gene's germline CDR1 is LNHDA and CDR2 SQIVND (reference sequence). The V and J ends lost 5 bases and 0 bases respectively, with 14 bases between them. The CDR3 length is 15 residues. The CDR3 DNA sequence: TGTGCCAGTAGTCTTGGTCAGAGGAGCTCCTACGAGCAGTACTTC. Translated, it gives CASSLGQRSSYEQYF.

V gene TRBV11-3 combines with J gene TRBJ2-1; 7 bases align to TRBD2. Trimming at V came to 5 bases and at J to 5 bases, leaving 9 bases not matched to a gene. CDR1 and CDR2 (germline): SGHNT, YENEEA. The CDR3 has 15 residues. The CDR3 DNA reads TGTGCCAGCAGCCCGGGGGGAGAGGTGGACAATGAGCAGTTCTTC. Its protein is CASSPGGEVDNEQFF.

In its sample, this clone was seen a few times. The J gene is TRBJ2-7, the V gene TRBV20-1; 9 bases align to TRBD1. The V gene end was trimmed by 3 bases and the J gene end by 0 bases; junction bases not matched to a gene: 6. The CDR3 runs 15 residues. Germline values: CDR1 DFQATT, CDR2 SNEGSKA (reference sequence). CDR3 residues: CSASVPGQGSYEQYF. CDR3 sequence (DNA): TGCAGTGCTAGTGTTCCGGGACAGGGCTCCTACGAGCAGTACTTC.

This clone has more than one count but fewer than ten. The chain employs TRBV3-1 (or the pseudogene TRBV3-2) and TRBJ1-2, with 7 bases fitting TRBD1. The length of the CDR3 is 17 residues. CDR1 is LGHDT and CDR2 is YNNKEL in the germline V gene (reference sequence). With 0 bases clipped from V and 4 bases from J, the junction kept 11 bases outside the gene matches. CDR3 amino acids: CASSQDRTKQGSYGYTF. CDR3 coding DNA: TGTGCCAGCAGCCAAGATCGGACGAAACAGGGGAGCTATGGCTACACCTTC.

In regard to this clone: At the DNA level, this CDR3 is encoded by other sequences in the same sample as well. The chain is built from TRBV12-3 or TRBV12-4 and TRBJ1-5, with D maybe TRBD1 (5 bases). There are 13 residues in the CDR3. The V end lost 6 bases, the J end lost 6 bases, and 12 bases lay between the germline ends. The DNA of the CDR3 is TGTGCCAGCAGCCTGGGGGGGGGTCAGCCCCAGCATTTT. Its protein product is CASSLGGGQPQHF.

The chain employs TRBV15 and TRBJ2-6, with a tentative D call TRBD1 (6 bases). This CDR3 is built from 18 residues. Trimming removed 0 bases at V and 2 bases at J, with 14 bases between. Germline assignment: CDR1 LNHNV and CDR2 YYDKDF (reference sequence). CDR3 sequence (DNA): TGTGCCACCAGCAGAGACCCTCTTGGGGGCACTGGGGCCAACGTCCTGACTTTC. It translates to CATSRDPLGGTGANVLTF.

The J gene is TRBJ1-2, the V gene TRBV5-4; perhaps TRBD1 as D (6 bases). The V end was cut by 4 bases, the J end by 5 bases, with 12 bases between. This CDR3 has 13 residues. Germline CDR1 SGHNT, CDR2 YYREEE (reference sequence). Here the CDR3 reads CASSLRGSYGYTF. The CDR3 DNA reads as TGTGCCAGCAGCCTTAGGGGGAGTTATGGCTACACCTTC.

V usage is TRBV21-1 and J usage is TRBJ2-7; the table's D gene call, TRBD2, was not cross checked with the DNA. TRBV21-1 is a pseudogene segment. The CDR3 is 19 amino acids. Written as DNA, the CDR3 is TGTGCCAGCAGCAAAGAGGGACAGCGGGAGGCGCTGAATGGTCAGGAGCAGTACTTC. Protein product: CASSKEGQREALNGQEQYF.